What follows are 3 T cell receptor beta chains derived from one specimen sequenced in a study of T-cell reconstitution after alpha-beta-depleted transplantation in children. The library targeted TCRbeta and was prepared with unique molecular identifiers. MiXCR, run by TCRdb on the PCR reads, gives a single entry per CDR3 protein. The sample lists 490,000 or so distinct CDR3 sequences; approximately 12% were seen once. Sequenced material: PBMCs from the stem cell graft donor, taken from the stem cell graft. These receptors were taken from a human donor who donated a stem cell graft to a child with combined immunodeficiency.

This clonotype was seen a handful of times. The chain employs TRBV4-2 and TRBJ2-1; D perhaps matches TRBD1 (6 bases). The CDR3 runs to 18 residues. With 3 bases removed from V and 16 bases from J, the gap between germline ends came to 34 bases. CDR1 LGHNA and CDR2 YNFKEQ come from the germline V gene. CDR3 residues: CASSHLQGSAADTMSKFF. Written as DNA, the CDR3 is TGTGCCAGCAGCCACCTTCAGGGGTCCGCCGCTGATACAATGAGCAAATTCTTC.

On this clonotype: The germline gene is not matched at one end of the junction; a read error may be the cause. This chain joins TRBV10-2 and TRBJ1-5; tentative D call: TRBD1 (6 bases). This CDR3 comprises 12 residues. Germline loops: CDR1 WSHSY, CDR2 SAAADI. The CDR3 sequence: CASSESGQRQHF. The CDR3 bases are TGCGCCAGCAGTGAGTCAGGACAGCGCCAGCATTTT.

The chain employs TRBV7-9 and TRBJ1-4; TRBD1 aligns across 7 bases. Per germline, CDR1 SEHNR and CDR2 FQNEAQ (reference sequence). The J segment lost 3 bases and the V segment lost 1 base, leaving 5 bases of the junction unmatched. This CDR3 spans 16 amino acids. Written as DNA, the CDR3 is TGTGCCAGCAGCTTAGTTGTGGGACAGCCTAATGAAAAACTGTTTTTT. Protein: CASSLVVGQPNEKLFF.